These T cell receptor beta chains were read from a single sample in a study of Ad26.COV2.S vaccination and SARS-CoV-2 variants. Only in-frame clones appear in the TCRdb table, and some are missing; sequencing was by immunoSEQ multiplex PCR. The table shows more than 120,000 clones, with 75% to 90% occurring only once. This specimen consisted of peripheral blood, obtained after recovery from COVID-19. The receptors were sampled from a human donor who had recovered from COVID-19. Both conserved end residues are part of each CDR3. D genes are given only for firm matches. Only part of the rows carry a size: once, few, many, or a class if the clone is expanded.

j_call: TRBJ1-1
clone_size: .
v_call: TRBV19
d_call: TRBD1
cdr3_aa: CASRKDRGVFTEAFF
cdr3_nt: TGTGCCAGTAGAAAGGACAGGGGGGTTTTCACTGAAGCTTTCTTT

j_call: TRBJ1-2
clone_size: .
v_call: TRBV29-1
d_call: .
cdr3_aa: CSVELQTTNYGYTF
cdr3_nt: TGCAGCGTTGAACTCCAGACTACTAACTATGGCTACACCTTC

j_call: TRBJ2-2
clone_size: .
v_call: TRBV7-2
d_call: .
cdr3_aa: CASSLLTPGELFF
cdr3_nt: TGTGCCAGCAGCTTACTGACTCCCGGGGAGCTGTTTTTT

j_call: TRBJ1-4
clone_size: .
v_call: TRBV27
d_call: .
cdr3_aa: CASSLSGTYNEKLFF
cdr3_nt: TGTGCCAGCAGTTTATCAGGGACCTATAATGAAAAACTGTTTTTT

j_call: TRBJ2-2
clone_size: .
v_call: TRBV18
d_call: .
cdr3_aa: CASSPGRPSTGELFF
cdr3_nt: TGTGCCAGCTCACCAGGGAGGCCCTCCACCGGGGAGCTGTTTTTT

j_call: TRBJ1-2
clone_size: .
v_call: TRBV15
d_call: .
cdr3_aa: CATSRDIAAPYGYTF
cdr3_nt: TGTGCCACCAGCAGAGATATCGCGGCACCCTATGGCTACACCTTC

j_call: TRBJ2-5
clone_size: few
v_call: TRBV15
d_call: .
cdr3_aa: CATSYTGDQETQYF
cdr3_nt: TGTGCCACCAGCTATACGGGGGACCAAGAGACCCAGTACTTC

j_call: TRBJ1-6
clone_size: few
v_call: TRBV23-1
d_call: .
cdr3_aa: CASSRVAFYNSPLHF
cdr3_nt: TGCGCCAGCAGTCGTGTTGCTTTCTATAATTCACCCCTCCACTTT

j_call: TRBJ2-7
clone_size: .
v_call: TRBV7-2
d_call: .
cdr3_aa: CASSFPRSPHEQYF
cdr3_nt: TGTGCCAGCAGCTTCCCACGCTCGCCCCACGAGCAGTACTTC

j_call: TRBJ2-5
clone_size: .
v_call: TRBV11-3
d_call: .
cdr3_aa: CASSLRTEETQYF
cdr3_nt: TGTGCCAGCAGCTTGCGAACAGAAGAGACCCAGTACTTC

j_call: TRBJ1-5
clone_size: .
v_call: TRBV7-2
d_call: .
cdr3_aa: CASSLAGQTSNQPQHF
cdr3_nt: TGTGCCAGCAGCTTAGCAGGACAGACGAGCAATCAGCCCCAGCATTTT

j_call: TRBJ2-1
clone_size: .
v_call: TRBV5-1
d_call: .
cdr3_aa: CASSLGALSSYNEQFF
cdr3_nt: TGCGCCAGCAGCTTGGGGGCCTTGAGCTCCTACAATGAGCAGTTCTTC

j_call: TRBJ1-1
clone_size: .
v_call: TRBV30
d_call: .
cdr3_aa: CAWSGLMNTEAFF
cdr3_nt: TGTGCCTGGAGTGGACTTATGAACACTGAAGCTTTCTTT

j_call: TRBJ2-3
clone_size: .
v_call: TRBV29-1
d_call: .
cdr3_aa: CSVEEGVETDTQYF
cdr3_nt: TGCAGCGTTGAAGAGGGCGTGGAAACAGATACGCAGTATTTT

j_call: TRBJ2-7
clone_size: .
v_call: TRBV28
d_call: .
cdr3_aa: CASSLDLSYEQYF
cdr3_nt: TGTGCCAGCAGTTTAGACCTCAGCTACGAGCAGTACTTC

j_call: TRBJ1-2
clone_size: .
v_call: TRBV6-6
d_call: .
cdr3_aa: CASNNRDGDGYTF
cdr3_nt: TGTGCCAGCAATAACCGGGACGGCGATGGCTACACCTTC

j_call: TRBJ1-4
clone_size: .
v_call: TRBV4-3
d_call: .
cdr3_aa: CASSPQELNEKLFF
cdr3_nt: TGCGCCAGCAGCCCTCAGGAACTTAATGAAAAACTGTTTTTT

j_call: TRBJ1-2
clone_size: .
v_call: TRBV4-3
d_call: .
cdr3_aa: CASSQDVGADGYTF
cdr3_nt: TGCGCCAGCAGCCAAGATGTGGGGGCGGATGGCTACACCTTC

j_call: TRBJ2-2
clone_size: once
v_call: TRBV2
d_call: TRBD1
cdr3_aa: CASSGGTGLTGELFF
cdr3_nt: TGTGCCAGCAGTGGAGGGACAGGTCTGACCGGGGAGCTGTTTTTT

j_call: TRBJ1-4
clone_size: .
v_call: TRBV6-5
d_call: .
cdr3_aa: CASSRLNEKLFF
cdr3_nt: TGTGCCAGCAGTCGACTAAATGAAAAACTGTTTTTT

j_call: TRBJ1-2
clone_size: .
v_call: TRBV29-1
d_call: TRBD1
cdr3_aa: CSVEGTGEVYGYTF
cdr3_nt: TGCAGCGTTGAAGGTACAGGGGAAGTTTACGGCTACACCTTC

j_call: TRBJ2-7
clone_size: .
v_call: TRBV5-6
d_call: .
cdr3_aa: CASSLVGEHSYEQYF
cdr3_nt: TGTGCCAGCAGCTTAGTCGGCGAACACTCCTACGAGCAGTACTTC

j_call: TRBJ1-1
clone_size: .
v_call: TRBV6-5
d_call: .
cdr3_aa: CASRPTGIGDTEAFF
cdr3_nt: TGTGCCAGCAGACCCACAGGGATCGGGGACACTGAAGCTTTCTTT

j_call: TRBJ2-3
clone_size: .
v_call: TRBV7-2
d_call: .
cdr3_aa: CASSFKTGSTDTQYF
cdr3_nt: TGTGCCAGCAGCTTTAAAACAGGTAGCACAGATACGCAGTATTTT

j_call: TRBJ2-5
clone_size: .
v_call: TRBV20-1
d_call: .
cdr3_aa: CSASPSRVEETQYF
cdr3_nt: TGCAGTGCTAGTCCAAGCAGGGTCGAAGAGACCCAGTACTTC

j_call: TRBJ2-3
clone_size: .
v_call: TRBV29-1
d_call: TRBD2
cdr3_aa: CSVGTSGGYTDTQYF
cdr3_nt: TGCAGCGTTGGGACTAGCGGGGGGTACACAGATACGCAGTATTTT

j_call: TRBJ1-5
clone_size: few
v_call: TRBV4-1
d_call: .
cdr3_aa: CASSQGNGLSQPQHF
cdr3_nt: TGCGCCAGCAGCCAAGGCAATGGGTTAAGTCAGCCCCAGCATTTT

j_call: TRBJ2-7
clone_size: .
v_call: TRBV30
d_call: .
cdr3_aa: CAWSYSREVGDEQYF
cdr3_nt: TGTGCCTGGAGCTATAGCAGGGAGGTGGGCGACGAGCAGTACTTC

j_call: TRBJ2-5
clone_size: few
v_call: TRBV20-1
d_call: .
cdr3_aa: CSASSRDIIETQYF
cdr3_nt: TGCAGTGCTAGTTCCCGGGATATTATAGAGACCCAGTACTTC

j_call: TRBJ2-7
clone_size: few
v_call: TRBV7-2
d_call: .
cdr3_aa: CASSLQGTRNYEQYF
cdr3_nt: TGTGCCAGCAGCTTACAAGGGACCAGAAACTACGAGCAGTACTTC

j_call: TRBJ2-7
clone_size: .
v_call: TRBV6-5
d_call: TRBD1
cdr3_aa: CASGTQGYEQYF
cdr3_nt: TGTGCCAGCGGGACACAGGGGTACGAGCAGTACTTC

j_call: TRBJ1-2
clone_size: .
v_call: TRBV6-5
d_call: .
cdr3_aa: CASSYSKARYGYTF
cdr3_nt: TGTGCCAGCAGTTACTCGAAGGCCCGCTATGGCTACACCTTC

j_call: TRBJ2-7
clone_size: few
v_call: TRBV6-6
d_call: TRBD1
cdr3_aa: CASSPGTASSSYEQYF
cdr3_nt: TGTGCCAGCAGCCCAGGGACAGCCTCAAGCTCCTACGAGCAGTACTTC

j_call: TRBJ1-2
clone_size: few
v_call: TRBV9
d_call: .
cdr3_aa: CASSVGGDTTYGYTF
cdr3_nt: TGTGCCAGCAGCGTAGGTGGGGACACGACCTATGGCTACACCTTC

j_call: TRBJ1-1
clone_size: .
v_call: TRBV25-1
d_call: .
cdr3_aa: CASSGNLNTEAFF
cdr3_nt: TGTGCCAGCAGTGGAAATCTGAACACTGAAGCTTTCTTT

j_call: TRBJ1-2
clone_size: .
v_call: TRBV9
d_call: .
cdr3_aa: CASSVDATQRGYTF
cdr3_nt: TGTGCCAGCAGCGTAGACGCTACCCAGCGCGGCTACACCTTC

j_call: TRBJ1-2
clone_size: few
v_call: TRBV7-2
d_call: .
cdr3_aa: CARGGSDYGYTF
cdr3_nt: TGTGCCAGAGGGGGAAGCGACTATGGCTACACCTTC

j_call: TRBJ2-7
clone_size: .
v_call: TRBV5-4
d_call: TRBD1
cdr3_aa: CASSLDGTGVHEQYF
cdr3_nt: TGTGCCAGCAGCTTGGATGGGACAGGGGTCCACGAGCAGTACTTC

j_call: TRBJ2-2
clone_size: .
v_call: TRBV6-5
d_call: .
cdr3_aa: CAIGTVNTGELFF
cdr3_nt: TGTGCCATCGGCACGGTCAACACCGGGGAGCTGTTTTTT

j_call: TRBJ2-3
clone_size: .
v_call: TRBV19
d_call: .
cdr3_aa: CASSIGFEDTQYF
cdr3_nt: TGTGCCAGTAGTATAGGATTTGAAGATACGCAGTATTTT

j_call: TRBJ2-1
clone_size: .
v_call: TRBV7-9
d_call: .
cdr3_aa: CASSLWESYNEQFF
cdr3_nt: TGTGCCAGCAGCTTATGGGAAAGCTACAATGAGCAGTTCTTC

j_call: TRBJ2-3
clone_size: .
v_call: TRBV7-2
d_call: TRBD2
cdr3_aa: CASSLSSGGADTQYF
cdr3_nt: TGTGCCAGCAGCTTAAGTAGCGGGGGGGCAGATACGCAGTATTTT

j_call: TRBJ1-1
clone_size: .
v_call: TRBV28
d_call: .
cdr3_aa: CASSLGQPTEAFF
cdr3_nt: TGTGCCAGCAGTTTAGGTCAGCCCACTGAAGCTTTCTTT

j_call: TRBJ1-5
clone_size: .
v_call: TRBV9
d_call: .
cdr3_aa: CASSVAGAGQPQHF
cdr3_nt: TGTGCCAGCAGCGTAGCGGGGGCAGGACAGCCCCAGCATTTT

j_call: TRBJ2-2
clone_size: .
v_call: TRBV7-8
d_call: .
cdr3_aa: CASIANLIPGELFF
cdr3_nt: TGTGCCAGCATCGCCAACCTAATCCCCGGGGAGCTGTTTTTT